This is a list of T cell receptor beta chains from one sample in a study of CD8 T cells in Susac syndrome. TCRdb used MiXCR to reprocess the immunoSEQ multiplex PCR reads, holding one entry per CDR3 protein. The sample lists around 270,000 distinct CDR3 sequences, around 85% seen once, with roughly 0.21% in the top ten. Source material: CD8+ T cells from PBMCs. The receptors were sampled from a human donor with multiple sclerosis. CDR3s include the opening cysteine and the closing phenylalanine or tryptophan. Fields, in order: V gene, clone size, D gene, J gene, CDR3 DNA, CDR3 protein. D genes are given only for firm matches. Clone size appears in some rows only: once, few, many, or a class for an expanded clone.

>TRBV12-3/TRBV12-4|once|-|TRBJ1-2
TGTGCCAGCAGTCCCACCGGGGGCGTTAACTATGGCTACACCTTC
CASSPTGGVNYGYTF
>TRBV20-1|-|-|TRBJ1-5
TGCAGTGCTAGAGATTTTCGGTTTCATCAGCCCCAGCATTTT
CSARDFRFHQPQHF
>TRBV20-1|-|-|TRBJ2-1
TGCAGTGCTAGAGATTACCGGAGCTCCTACAATGAGCAGTTCTTC
CSARDYRSSYNEQFF
>TRBV4-3|once|-|TRBJ2-7
TGCGCCAGCAGCCAAGGAAGCGCGGCGGGGTCCTACGAGCAGTACTTC
CASSQGSAAGSYEQYF
>TRBV6-5|once|-|TRBJ2-7
TGTGCCAGCAGTGGCGCAGGGATTTACTCCTACGAGCAGTACTTC
CASSGAGIYSYEQYF
>TRBV28|-|-|TRBJ1-2
TGTGCCAGCAGCCCTACTTGGACAGACGGAGACTATGGCTACACCTTC
CASSPTWTDGDYGYTF
>TRBV4-3|-|-|TRBJ2-4
TGCGCCAGCAGCCAGGGTACGGGTGGGTATGGAAACATTCAGTACTTC
CASSQGTGGYGNIQYF
>TRBV5-1|-|-|TRBJ2-7
TGCGCCAGCAGCACGGGACAAACCTACGAGCAGTACTTC
CASSTGQTYEQYF
>TRBV20-1|-|-|TRBJ2-7
TGCAGTGCTAGCGATCAACGGACACCCTACGAGCAGTACTTC
CSASDQRTPYEQYF
>TRBV15|-|-|TRBJ1-1
TGTGCCACCAGCAGAGGGGCAGTTAGTCTTAACACTGAAGCTTTCTTT
CATSRGAVSLNTEAFF
>TRBV30|-|-|TRBJ1-2
TGTGCCTGGAGCCAAGCACCCACCCATTCTAACTATGGCTACACCTTC
CAWSQAPTHSNYGYTF
>TRBV6-1|-|TRBD1|TRBJ1-1
TGTGCCAGCAGACCGGCGGGGACAGGGGGGGGCATGAACACTGAAGCTTTCTTT
CASRPAGTGGGMNTEAFF
>TRBV13|-|-|TRBJ1-1
TGTGCCAGCAGCTCTGAACTCGAAAGGGCTGAAGCTTTCTTT
CASSSELERAEAFF
>TRBV30|-|-|TRBJ2-1
TGTGCCTATGGGCGGAGGAGCTACAATGAGCAGTTCTTC
CAYGRRSYNEQFF
>TRBV27|-|-|TRBJ2-7
TGTGCCAGCAGTTTTACCACCGCCTACGAGCAGTACTTC
CASSFTTAYEQYF
>TRBV20-1|-|-|TRBJ2-7
TGCAGTGCTAGAGGGTTATCCGGGACCATCTACGAGCAGTACTTC
CSARGLSGTIYEQYF
>TRBV20-1|-|-|TRBJ2-3
TGCAGTGTCCGCCGGGCAGGGCGCACAGATACGCAGTATTTT
CSVRRAGRTDTQYF
>TRBV6-5|-|TRBD1|TRBJ1-2
TGTGCCAGCAGTTATTCAGGGGGCTCTTCCTATGGCTACACCTTC
CASSYSGGSSYGYTF
>TRBV5-4|-|-|TRBJ1-2
TGTGCCAGCAGCTTGCGGGACGTAGTCTATGGCTACACCTTC
CASSLRDVVYGYTF
>TRBV19|-|-|TRBJ1-5
TGTGCCAGTAAAGTCGGCGGAGTCAATCAGCCCCAGCATTTT
CASKVGGVNQPQHF
>TRBV7-9|-|-|TRBJ1-1
TGTGCCAGCAGCCAGATAGAAGACACTGAAGCTTTCTTT
CASSQIEDTEAFF
>TRBV20-1|-|-|TRBJ2-3
TGCAGTGCTAGAGATTATGGAAACTGGGGGAGCACAGATACGCAGTATTTT
CSARDYGNWGSTDTQYF
>TRBV9|-|TRBD1|TRBJ1-2
TGTGCCAGCAGTCAAGGACAGGGTCTCAACTATGGCTACACCTTC
CASSQGQGLNYGYTF
>TRBV28|-|-|TRBJ2-1
TGTGCCAGCAGTATCCACTACAATGAGCAGTTCTTC
CASSIHYNEQFF
>TRBV7-9|few|TRBD2|TRBJ2-2
TGTGCCAGCAGCAACCGACTAGCGGGAGTTAACACCGGGGAGCTGTTTTTT
CASSNRLAGVNTGELFF
>TRBV7-9|-|TRBD1|TRBJ2-7
TGTGCCAGCAGCTCCCCCGGGACAGGGTTAACCGAGCAGTACTTC
CASSSPGTGLTEQYF
>TRBV3-1|-|TRBD2|TRBJ2-3
TGTGCCAGCAGCCAAGAGTTCCCGGGAGGCGACTTCACAGATACGCAGTATTTT
CASSQEFPGGDFTDTQYF
>TRBV30|-|-|TRBJ2-1
TGTGCCTGGGGGCCACCTGAGCAGTTCTTC
CAWGPPEQFF
>TRBV6-5|-|-|TRBJ1-5
TGTGCCAGCGGACCAGGGGCCGATAGCAATCAGCCCCAGCATTTT
CASGPGADSNQPQHF
>TRBV12-3/TRBV12-4|-|-|TRBJ2-1
TGTGCCAGCAGTTTCTCGTCCAATGAGCAGTTCTTC
CASSFSSNEQFF
>TRBV6-2/TRBV6-3|few|TRBD2|TRBJ2-7
TGTGCCAGCAGTTACTCGACTAGCGGGACCTACGAGCAGTACTTC
CASSYSTSGTYEQYF
>TRBV20-1|-|TRBD1|TRBJ1-2
TGCAGTGCTAGAGAAGGCAGGGGGCATCTCTATGGCTACACCTTC
CSAREGRGHLYGYTF
>TRBV9|-|-|TRBJ1-1
TGTGCCAGCAGCGTTGGGTCAGCGGGCACTGAAGCTTTCTTT
CASSVGSAGTEAFF
>TRBV6-2/TRBV6-3|-|-|TRBJ1-1
TGTGCCAGCGCCGGCTGGTCAGAAGCTTTCTTT
CASAGWSEAFF
>TRBV7-6|-|TRBD2|TRBJ2-7
TGTGCCAGCAGCTCAAGCGGGGAGATCTACGAGCAGTACTTC
CASSSSGEIYEQYF
>TRBV9|-|-|TRBJ2-1
TGTGCCAGCAGCGTAGTGTCAGGGGAAAATGAGCAGTTCTTC
CASSVVSGENEQFF
>TRBV27|-|TRBD2|TRBJ2-7
TGTGCCAGCAGTCCGGGACTACAATCCTACGAGCAGTACTTC
CASSPGLQSYEQYF
>TRBV30|-|-|TRBJ2-1
TGTGCCTGGAGCGGGGGCCTGGGGGAGCAGTTCTTC
CAWSGGLGEQFF
>TRBV11-2|-|TRBD1|TRBJ2-7
TGTGCCAGCAGTCACATTCAAGGGACAGGGGCCTACGAGCAGTACTTC
CASSHIQGTGAYEQYF
>TRBV3-1|-|-|TRBJ1-2
TGTGCCAGCAGCCAAGAACCCCCCTATGGCTACACCTTC
CASSQEPPYGYTF
>TRBV7-8|-|-|TRBJ1-5
TGTGCCAGCAGCGAAACCGCAGGGAATCAGCCCCAGCATTTT
CASSETAGNQPQHF
>TRBV7-8|few|-|TRBJ2-1
TGTGCCAGCAGCCAATCCAGCGGTAGGTCCTACAATGAGCAGTTCTTC
CASSQSSGRSYNEQFF
>TRBV24-1|-|TRBD2|TRBJ2-3
TGTGCCACCAGTGACCCTTTAGATAGCGGGGGTCCCCTGGATACGCAGTATTTT
CATSDPLDSGGPLDTQYF
>TRBV12-3/TRBV12-4|-|-|TRBJ2-3
TGTGCCAGCAGTTTCGGGGATACGCAGTATTTT
CASSFGDTQYF
>TRBV4-3|-|TRBD1|TRBJ2-1
TGCGCCAGCAGCCAAGGGACAGGGAACAATGAGCAGTTCTTC
CASSQGTGNNEQFF
>TRBV4-3|once|TRBD1|TRBJ2-7
TGCGCCAGCAGCCAAGATACAGGGGGCTGGGAGCAGTACTTC
CASSQDTGGWEQYF
>TRBV6-5|-|-|TRBJ1-1
TGTGCCAGCAGTCCCGGGCAGTACACTGAAGCTTTCTTT
CASSPGQYTEAFF
>TRBV6-2/TRBV6-3|-|TRBD2|TRBJ2-7
TGTGCCAGCACACTTTCTAGCGGACCCTTCTACGAGCAGTACTTC
CASTLSSGPFYEQYF
>TRBV28|-|TRBD1|TRBJ2-5
TGTGCCAGCAGACAAAGCCCGACAGGGACGGTTGAGACCCAGTACTTC
CASRQSPTGTVETQYF
>TRBV28|-|-|TRBJ2-3
TGTGCCAGCAGTTTGCAGCTCACAGATACGCAGTATTTT
CASSLQLTDTQYF
>TRBV9|-|TRBD1|TRBJ1-1
TGTGCCAGCAGCGAGGGAGGACAGGGCCTGACTGAAGCTTTCTTT
CASSEGGQGLTEAFF
>TRBV4-3|-|TRBD1|TRBJ2-1
TGCGCCAGCAGCCAAGCCCGGACAGGGCGCTCCTACAATGAGCAGTTCTTC
CASSQARTGRSYNEQFF
>TRBV7-2|-|-|TRBJ2-3
TGTGCCAGCAGCTTAGGGGGGGACTGGCCCACAGATACGCAGTATTTT
CASSLGGDWPTDTQYF
>TRBV20-1|-|-|TRBJ1-1
TGCAGTGCTAGAGACCTAGGGGGTGTGACTGAAGCTTTCTTT
CSARDLGGVTEAFF
>TRBV13|-|-|TRBJ1-2
TGTGCCAGCAGCCCTAACCGCATGGCGGGCTATGGCTACACCTTC
CASSPNRMAGYGYTF
>TRBV30|-|-|TRBJ2-1
TGTGCCTGGAGTGTTCTACAGGGTCTCTACAATGAGCAGTTCTTC
CAWSVLQGLYNEQFF
>TRBV6-5|once|-|TRBJ2-1
TGTGCCAGCAGAACCGGGACCCGCTTCTATGAGCAGTTCTTC
CASRTGTRFYEQFF
>TRBV29-1|-|TRBD1|TRBJ2-7
TGCAGCGTCACATCCCCGACAGGGTACGACGAGCAGTACTTC
CSVTSPTGYDEQYF
>TRBV4-3|-|-|TRBJ2-1
TGCGCCAGCAGCCATGGACAGGGAGGGGACGTTTGGGACGGTTACAATGAGCAGTTCTTC
CASSHGQGGDVWDGYNEQFF
>TRBV6-1|-|-|TRBJ2-3
TGTGCCAGCGGAATGACTCTCACAGATACGCAGTATTTT
CASGMTLTDTQYF